This T cell receptor (beta chain) was recovered during a study of cytomegalovirus exposure and HLA in healthy donors. Trimming took off 4 bases at V and 3 bases at J, with 17 bases between the two ends. This CDR3 has 16 residues. Germline CDR1 and CDR2: MNHEY and SVGAGI. Libraries were prepared by immunoSEQ multiplex PCR; TCRdb keeps only in-frame clonotypes and omits some of them. The profile shows a few hundred thousand clones, around 85% of them singletons. This TCR came from a young woman in good health and CMV-seronegative. Material: PBMCs. The genes are TRBV6-5 and TRBJ2-3, with TRBD1 as a possible D gene (5 bases). In DNA form, the CDR3 reads TGTGCCAGCAGTTTATCCCCCCAGGGCAGTACAGATACGCAGTATTTT. This gives the protein CASSLSPQGSTDTQYF.